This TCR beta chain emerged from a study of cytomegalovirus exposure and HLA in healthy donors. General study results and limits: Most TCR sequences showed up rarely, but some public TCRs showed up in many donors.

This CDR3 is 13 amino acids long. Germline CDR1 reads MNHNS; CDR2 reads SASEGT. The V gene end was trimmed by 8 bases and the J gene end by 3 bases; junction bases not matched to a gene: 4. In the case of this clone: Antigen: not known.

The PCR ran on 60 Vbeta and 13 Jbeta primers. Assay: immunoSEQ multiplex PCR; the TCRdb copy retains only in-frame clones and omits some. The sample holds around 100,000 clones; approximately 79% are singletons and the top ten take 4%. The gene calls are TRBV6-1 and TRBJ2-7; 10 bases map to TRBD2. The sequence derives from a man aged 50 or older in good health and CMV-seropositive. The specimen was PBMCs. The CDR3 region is CASLWTSGYEQYF. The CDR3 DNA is TGTGCCAGCTTGTGGACTAGCGGCTACGAGCAGTACTTC.